These T cell receptor beta chains were read from a single sample in a study of cytomegalovirus exposure and HLA in healthy donors. Sequencing used immunoSEQ multiplex PCR; TCRdb keeps in-frame clones, though not all of them. The table has 160,000 or so clones, about 89% seen once. The sequenced material came from PBMCs. The receptors here all came from a man aged 18-30 years in good health and CMV-seropositive. Both conserved end residues are part of each CDR3. The D gene is left open where the match is weak. Only part of the rows carry a size: once, few, many, or a class if the clone is expanded.

v_call,clone_size,d_call,j_call,cdr3_aa,cdr3_nt
TRBV9,-,-,TRBJ1-2,CASSVADNYGYTF,TGTGCCAGCAGCGTAGCAGATAACTATGGCTACACCTTC
TRBV11-3,-,-,TRBJ2-7,CASSLGRGGSYEQYF,TGTGCCAGCAGCTTAGGTAGGGGCGGCTCCTACGAGCAGTACTTC
TRBV7-6,-,TRBD1,TRBJ1-1,CASSRQGPSNTEAFF,TGTGCCAGCAGCCGACAGGGGCCCTCGAACACTGAAGCTTTCTTT
TRBV6-5,-,TRBD1,TRBJ2-7,CASSRDRGQYEQYF,TGTGCCAGCAGCCGAGACAGGGGGCAATACGAGCAGTACTTC
TRBV4-3,-,-,TRBJ2-1,CASSQDFRNRGQFF,TGCGCCAGCAGCCAAGATTTCCGTAATCGCGGGCAGTTCTTC
TRBV7-2,few,-,TRBJ1-5,CASSLDRSQPQHF,TGTGCCAGCAGCTTAGACAGGTCCCAGCCCCAGCATTTT
TRBV6-5,-,-,TRBJ2-1,CASSYVDNEQFF,TGTGCCAGCAGTTACGTAGACAATGAGCAGTTCTTC
TRBV5-1,once,TRBD2,TRBJ2-3,CASSPSGGAGDTQYF,TGCGCCAGCAGTCCTAGCGGGGGGGCAGGAGATACGCAGTATTTT
TRBV9,-,TRBD1,TRBJ1-2,CASSVETGGFRGYTF,TGTGCCAGCAGCGTAGAGACAGGGGGCTTTAGGGGCTACACCTTC
TRBV4-1,-,TRBD2,TRBJ2-1,CASSQGTSRDNEQFF,TGCGCCAGCAGCCAAGGGACTAGTCGCGACAATGAGCAGTTCTTC
TRBV11-2,-,-,TRBJ1-1,CASSARGRTGRDEAFF,TGTGCCAGCAGCGCAAGAGGGAGGACGGGCAGGGATGAAGCTTTCTTT
TRBV28,once,TRBD1,TRBJ2-7,CASWDPGTGELEQYF,TGTGCCAGTTGGGATCCCGGGACAGGGGAGCTCGAGCAGTACTTC
TRBV11-2,-,-,TRBJ2-2,CACGVYGGAGNTGELFF,TGTGCCTGCGGCGTTTATGGGGGGGCAGGTAACACCGGGGAGCTGTTTTTT
TRBV5-4,-,TRBD2,TRBJ2-1,CASSGGGTSSYNEQFF,TGTGCCAGCAGCGGGGGCGGGACTAGCTCCTACAATGAGCAGTTCTTC
TRBV4-1,-,TRBD1,TRBJ1-1,CASSHPGQGAGEAFF,TGCGCCAGCAGCCACCCGGGACAGGGGGCGGGAGAAGCTTTCTTT
TRBV14,-,TRBD1,TRBJ2-7,CASSQDRTGLFYEQYF,TGTGCCAGCAGCCAAGATAGGACAGGACTGTTCTACGAGCAGTACTTC
TRBV18,-,-,TRBJ1-5,CASSPRPERQPQHF,TGTGCCAGCTCACCAAGACCCGAGCGTCAGCCCCAGCATTTT
TRBV27,-,TRBD1,TRBJ1-5,CASAQGDQPQHF,TGTGCCAGCGCCCAGGGGGATCAGCCCCAGCATTTT